This is a list of T cell receptor beta chains from one sample in a study of T cell responses to AZD1222 COVID-19 vaccine. The protocol was immunoSEQ multiplex PCR, while the TCRdb copy is restricted to in-frame clones and leaves out a portion. Here the sample spans roughly 110,000 clones, about nine tenths being singletons. The starting material was peripheral blood, obtained 28 days after the second AZD1222 dose. The origin of the receptors is an adult who received the AZD1222 COVID-19 vaccine. The CDR3 runs from the conserved cysteine through the conserved F or W. The D gene is left open where the match is weak. Clone size is stated in some rows and not others, as once, few, many or a class when expanded.

CDR3nt,CDR3aa,abundance,j_gene,d_gene,v_gene
TGTGCCAGCCTCCCCTCGGGGAGCTTGGCTAATGAAAAACTGTTTTTT,CASLPSGSLANEKLFF,NA,TRBJ1-4,NA,TRBV7-2
TGCGCCAGCAGCCAAGATTTTGGGACAGAGGGGGCCGATAATGAAAAACTGTTTTTT,CASSQDFGTEGADNEKLFF,once,TRBJ1-4,TRBD1,TRBV4-3
TGCGCCAGCAGCTTGGTAGGACCCCAGGACACTGAAGCTTTCTTT,CASSLVGPQDTEAFF,NA,TRBJ1-1,NA,TRBV5-1
TGTGCCATCAGTGACCTACAGGGAGGGGAAAAACTGTTTTTT,CAISDLQGGEKLFF,NA,TRBJ1-4,NA,TRBV10-3
TGTGCCAGCAGCTTGGGTTGGGGACAGGGGGCAAATTCACCCCTCCACTTT,CASSLGWGQGANSPLHF,NA,TRBJ1-6,TRBD1,TRBV5-6
TGTGCCAGCAGCATTAATTCACCCCTCCACTTT,CASSINSPLHF,NA,TRBJ1-6,NA,TRBV28
TGTGCCAGCAGCTTAGCGCAGGGACACAATCAGCCCCAGCATTTT,CASSLAQGHNQPQHF,NA,TRBJ1-5,NA,TRBV7-2
TGTGCCAGCAGCTCAGGGTCGGAGCAGCCCCAGCATTTT,CASSSGSEQPQHF,NA,TRBJ1-5,NA,TRBV7-2
TGTGCCAGCAGCTTAACGGGACAGGGGAACACTGAAGCTTTCTTT,CASSLTGQGNTEAFF,NA,TRBJ1-1,TRBD1,TRBV7-3
TGTGCCAGCAGAACGGACGGGGGCTATGGCTACACCTTC,CASRTDGGYGYTF,once,TRBJ1-2,NA,TRBV2
TGTGCCAGCAGCCCCCAGGACAGAGAGAATTCACCCCTCCACTTT,CASSPQDRENSPLHF,NA,TRBJ1-6,NA,TRBV3-1/TRBV3-2
TGTGCCAGCTCACCAGCGGCGGGGGGCTACGAGCAGTACTTC,CASSPAAGGYEQYF,NA,TRBJ2-7,TRBD2,TRBV18
TGCAGCGTTGCGGGGCAAACCGAAGCTTTCTTT,CSVAGQTEAFF,NA,TRBJ1-1,NA,TRBV29-1
TGTGCCAGCAGCCACTCGGGAGGCGGGAGCAATCAGCCCCAGCATTTT,CASSHSGGGSNQPQHF,NA,TRBJ1-5,NA,TRBV4-2
TGTACCCCAGGAGGGGGACTCTATGGCTACACCTTC,CTPGGGLYGYTF,NA,TRBJ1-2,NA,TRBV7-9
TGTGCCAGCAGCGTAGGCGCGGGGGCCTACAATGAGCAGTTCTTC,CASSVGAGAYNEQFF,few,TRBJ2-1,TRBD2,TRBV9
TGTGCCAGCAGACAAATGGGGGGACAGGGCCCGGCTTTCTTT,CASRQMGGQGPAFF,NA,TRBJ1-1,TRBD1,TRBV7-3
TGTGCCAGCAGCTTGGGCCGGGGTACTAACTATGGCTACACCTTC,CASSLGRGTNYGYTF,NA,TRBJ1-2,NA,TRBV5-6
TGTGCCAGCAGCTGGGGACTAGCGGGGGGGAATGAGCAGTTCTTC,CASSWGLAGGNEQFF,once,TRBJ2-1,TRBD2,TRBV3-1/TRBV3-2
TGCAGCGTTGAAGGTCTGGCTGGGGCCAACGTCCTGACTTTC,CSVEGLAGANVLTF,NA,TRBJ2-6,NA,TRBV29-1
TGTGCCAGCAGCCAAGAGACATCCTACAATGAGCAGTTCTTC,CASSQETSYNEQFF,NA,TRBJ2-1,NA,TRBV14
TGCGCCAGCAGCCAAGGGACAGGTGGGAACACTGAAGCTTTCTTT,CASSQGTGGNTEAFF,NA,TRBJ1-1,TRBD1,TRBV4-3
TGCGCCAGCAGTGAGTATTTGACAGCTACCTACGAGCAGTACTTC,CASSEYLTATYEQYF,NA,TRBJ2-7,NA,TRBV10-1
TGTGCCATCAGCTCGAATCGGGAGGGCGGAGGCTATGGCTACACCTTC,CAISSNREGGGYGYTF,NA,TRBJ1-2,NA,TRBV10-3
TGTGCCAGCAGTCCGGGGGCAGCCAGAAACACCATATATTTT,CASSPGAARNTIYF,NA,TRBJ1-3,NA,TRBV6-5
TGTGCCAGTAGTAGGACAGGGGGCGACGAGCAGTACTTC,CASSRTGGDEQYF,once,TRBJ2-7,TRBD1,TRBV19
TGTGCCAGCAGCGTAGAGGGACACGGCACAGATACGCAGTATTTT,CASSVEGHGTDTQYF,NA,TRBJ2-3,NA,TRBV9
TGTGCCAGCAGCGCAACAGGGGTCACTGAAGCTTTCTTT,CASSATGVTEAFF,NA,TRBJ1-1,TRBD1,TRBV11-2
TGTGCCAGTAGTAGCCTCAACAATGAGCAGTTCTTC,CASSSLNNEQFF,NA,TRBJ2-1,NA,TRBV19
TGTGCCAGCAAGGTGGGGTGGTTCACTGAAGCTTTCTTT,CASKVGWFTEAFF,NA,TRBJ1-1,NA,TRBV28
TGTGCCAGCAGCTTAGAAACTGTCAGCACCATATATTTT,CASSLETVSTIYF,few,TRBJ1-3,NA,TRBV7-2
TGTGCCAGCAGTTACTCCAGATTCACTGAAGCTTTCTTT,CASSYSRFTEAFF,NA,TRBJ1-1,NA,TRBV6-5
TGTGCCAGCACCCGCGGGGTAGATCAGCCCCAGCATTTT,CASTRGVDQPQHF,NA,TRBJ1-5,NA,TRBV7-9
TGTGCCAGCAGGCCGACAGGGGGCGCGTATGAGACCCAGTACTTC,CASRPTGGAYETQYF,NA,TRBJ2-5,TRBD1,TRBV7-2
TGTGCCAGCAGCCAAGTTGAGTCGGGGGAAGGATCAGATACGCAGTATTTT,CASSQVESGEGSDTQYF,NA,TRBJ2-3,NA,TRBV4-2
TGTGCCAGTAGTACGCGAAGCGACAGGGCAAACTATGGCTACACCTTC,CASSTRSDRANYGYTF,NA,TRBJ1-2,TRBD1,TRBV19
TGCGCCCCCTGGAGGGGGGACGACACTGAAGCTTTCTTT,CAPWRGDDTEAFF,once,TRBJ1-1,NA,TRBV23-1
TGCGCCAGCAGACCAGGCGGCTTCATTACCTTC,CASRPGGFITF,NA,TRBJ1-2,NA,TRBV4-3
TGTGCCAGCAGCCGGGGGTCGGGACAGAGATACGAGCAGTACTTC,CASSRGSGQRYEQYF,once,TRBJ2-7,NA,TRBV2
TGTGCCAGCAGTGAGTCCGGAGGTCGGGACCATAACACTGAAGCTTTCTTT,CASSESGGRDHNTEAFF,NA,TRBJ1-1,NA,TRBV2
TGTGCCAGCGAGGTGGCGGGGGGCTCCTACGAGCAGTACTTC,CASEVAGGSYEQYF,NA,TRBJ2-7,TRBD2,TRBV28
TGCGCCAGCAGTAGCGTAAGGGGACAGGACTACAATGAGCAGTTCTTC,CASSSVRGQDYNEQFF,NA,TRBJ2-1,TRBD1,TRBV10-1
TGCGCCAGCAGCTTGTCGGGACAGGGGAACACTGAAGCTTTCTTT,CASSLSGQGNTEAFF,NA,TRBJ1-1,TRBD1,TRBV5-1
TGTGCCATCAGTGAGTCGTTCATTCTCAGGGCAGGAGAAAACTATGGCTACACCTTC,CAISESFILRAGENYGYTF,NA,TRBJ1-2,NA,TRBV10-3
TGTGCCAGTAATTGGGACAGGGATAGCAATCAGCCCCAGCATTTT,CASNWDRDSNQPQHF,NA,TRBJ1-5,TRBD1,TRBV19
TGTGCCAGCAGCCAAGGAGTTGGAGGCCCACTCAATCAGCCCCAGCATTTT,CASSQGVGGPLNQPQHF,NA,TRBJ1-5,NA,TRBV14
TGTGCCAGCAGCTTAGGACAGAACAATGAGCAGTTCTTC,CASSLGQNNEQFF,NA,TRBJ2-1,NA,TRBV7-3
TGTGCCAGCAGTCACCTCCTAGCGGGGGGACCATATACGCAGTATTTT,CASSHLLAGGPYTQYF,NA,TRBJ2-3,TRBD2,TRBV27
TGTGCCAGCAGTCCCGGGACATCGTTGCACGAGCAGTACTTC,CASSPGTSLHEQYF,NA,TRBJ2-7,NA,TRBV28
TGTGCCAGCAGCTTAGGACAGGCGAATAGTTACAATGAGCAGTTCTTC,CASSLGQANSYNEQFF,NA,TRBJ2-1,TRBD1,TRBV7-3